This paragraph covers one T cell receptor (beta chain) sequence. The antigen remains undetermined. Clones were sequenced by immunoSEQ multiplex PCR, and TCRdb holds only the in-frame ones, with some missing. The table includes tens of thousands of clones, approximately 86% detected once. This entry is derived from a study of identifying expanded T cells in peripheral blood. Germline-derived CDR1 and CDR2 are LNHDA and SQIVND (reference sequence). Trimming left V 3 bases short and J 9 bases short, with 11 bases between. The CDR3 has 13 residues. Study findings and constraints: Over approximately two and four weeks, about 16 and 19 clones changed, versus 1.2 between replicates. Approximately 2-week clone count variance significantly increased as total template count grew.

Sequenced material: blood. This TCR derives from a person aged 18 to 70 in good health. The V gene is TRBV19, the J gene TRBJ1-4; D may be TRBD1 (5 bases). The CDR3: CASSIGAGQKLFF. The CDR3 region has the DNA TGTGCCAGTAGTATTGGGGCCGGACAAAAACTGTTTTTT. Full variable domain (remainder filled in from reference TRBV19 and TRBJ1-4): DGGITQSPKYLFRKEGQNVTLSCEQNLNHDAMYWYRQDPGQGLRLIYYSQIVNDFQKGDIAEGYSVSREKKESFPLTVTSAQKNPTAFYLCASSIGAGQKLFFGSGTQLSVL.